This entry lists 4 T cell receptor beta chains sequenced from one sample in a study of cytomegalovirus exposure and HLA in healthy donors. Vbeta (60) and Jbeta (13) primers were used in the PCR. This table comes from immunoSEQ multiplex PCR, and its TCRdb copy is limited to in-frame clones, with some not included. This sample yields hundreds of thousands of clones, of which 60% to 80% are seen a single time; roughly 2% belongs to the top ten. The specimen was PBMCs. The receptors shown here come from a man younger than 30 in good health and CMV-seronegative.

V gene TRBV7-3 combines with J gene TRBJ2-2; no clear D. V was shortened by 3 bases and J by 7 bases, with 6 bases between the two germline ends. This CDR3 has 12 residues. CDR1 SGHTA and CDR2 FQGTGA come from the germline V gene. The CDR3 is CASSFVHGELFF. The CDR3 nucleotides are TGTGCCAGCAGCTTTGTCCACGGGGAGCTGTTTTTT. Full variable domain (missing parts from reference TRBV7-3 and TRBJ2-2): GAGVSQTPSNKVTEKGKYVELRCDPISGHTALYWYRQSLGQGPEFLIYFQGTGAADDSGLPNDRFFAVRPEGSVSTLKIQRTERGDSAVYLCASSFVHGELFFGEGSRLTVL.

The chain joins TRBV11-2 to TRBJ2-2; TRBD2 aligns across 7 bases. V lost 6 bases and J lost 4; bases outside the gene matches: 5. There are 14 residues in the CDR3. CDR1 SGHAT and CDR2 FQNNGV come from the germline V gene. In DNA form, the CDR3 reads TGTGCCAGCAGAAGGGGAGGGATCACCGGGGAGCTGTTTTTT. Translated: CASRRGGITGELFF.

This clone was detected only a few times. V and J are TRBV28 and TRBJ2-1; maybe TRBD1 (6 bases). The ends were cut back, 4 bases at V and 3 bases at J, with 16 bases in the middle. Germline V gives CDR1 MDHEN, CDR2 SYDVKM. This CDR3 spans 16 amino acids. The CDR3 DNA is TGTGCCAGCAGTTCCCTAGGACAGTCCTTCTACAATGAGCAGTTCTTC. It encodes CASSSLGQSFYNEQFF.

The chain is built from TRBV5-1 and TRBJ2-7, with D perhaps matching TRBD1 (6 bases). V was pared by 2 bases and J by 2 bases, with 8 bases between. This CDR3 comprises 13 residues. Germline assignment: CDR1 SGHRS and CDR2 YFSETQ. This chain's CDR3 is CASSFDRPYEQYF. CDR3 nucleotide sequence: TGCGCCAGCAGCTTCGACAGGCCCTACGAGCAGTACTTC. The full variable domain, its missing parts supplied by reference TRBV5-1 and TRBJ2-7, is KAGVTQTPRYLIKTRGQQVTLSCSPISGHRSVSWYQQTPGQGLQFLFEYFSETQRNKGNFPGRFSGRQFSNSRSEMNVSTLELGDSALYLCASSFDRPYEQYFGPGTRLTVT.